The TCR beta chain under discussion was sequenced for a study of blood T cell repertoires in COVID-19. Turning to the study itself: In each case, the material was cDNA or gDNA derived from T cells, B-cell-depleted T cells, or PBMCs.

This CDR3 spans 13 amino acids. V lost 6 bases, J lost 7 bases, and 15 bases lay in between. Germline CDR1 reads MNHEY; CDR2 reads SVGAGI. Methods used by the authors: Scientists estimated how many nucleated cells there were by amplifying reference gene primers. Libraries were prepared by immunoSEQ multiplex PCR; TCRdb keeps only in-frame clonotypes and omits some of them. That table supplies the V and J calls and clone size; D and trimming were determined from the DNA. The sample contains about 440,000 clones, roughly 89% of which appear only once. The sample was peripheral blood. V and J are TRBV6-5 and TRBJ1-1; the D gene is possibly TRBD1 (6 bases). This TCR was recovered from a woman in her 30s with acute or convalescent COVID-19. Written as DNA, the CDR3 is TGTGCCAGCAGCGCTCCAGGGGTTGGTGAAGCTTTCTTT. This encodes CASSAPGVGEAFF.